The next 5 T cell receptor beta chains were all read from a single sample in a study of regulatory T cells in long-lasting Graves disease. Investigators prepared the TCR beta libraries by applying iRepertoire HTBI primers and Arm-PCR of CDR3 regions. One entry per CDR3 protein results from TCRdb running MiXCR on the multiplex PCR reads. The sample gives fewer than 450,000 distinct CDR3 sequences, about a quarter of which show up once; about a quarter is in the top ten. Noted time point: persistent/refractory GD, antithyroid drugs over 5 years with positive TRAb. The TCR library was prepared using RNA isolated from PBMCs. The sample was peripheral blood mononuclear cells (PBMCs), taken when the disease was refractory, from a patient treated with antithyroid drugs. These receptor sequences come from a female donor with Graves disease.

This clonotype was counted a few times. J is TRBJ2-2 and V is TRBV15; TRBD2 aligns across 8 bases. V shed 3 bases, J shed 6 bases, and the junction held 12 bases outside the gene matches. This CDR3 spans 17 amino acids. CDR1 is LNHNV, CDR2 YYDKDF, per germline (reference sequence). The DNA of the CDR3 is TGTGCCACCAGCAGTCGGGGGCGGGAGGCAGGCGCCGGGGAGCTGTTTTTT. As protein: CATSSRGREAGAGELFF. The full variable domain, completed using reference TRBV15 and TRBJ2-2, is DAMVIQNPRYQVTQFGKPVTLSCSQTLNHNVMYWYQQKSSQAPKLLFHYYDKDFNNEADTPDNFQSRRPNTSFCFLDIRSPGLGDTAMYLCATSSRGREAGAGELFFGEGSRLTVL.

V is TRBV30 and J is TRBJ1-2; D unresolved. The germline V gene has CDR1 GTSNPN and CDR2 SVGIG (reference sequence). V lost 0 bases and J 2 bases, leaving 13 bases between the germline ends. The CDR3 is 15 residues long. The CDR3 loop reads CAWSVPHLGNYGYTF. CDR3 in DNA: TGTGCCTGGAGTGTCCCCCACCTAGGCAACTATGGCTACACCTTC.

V gene TRBV28 combines with J gene TRBJ1-6; 8 nucleotides align to TRBD1. There are 15 residues in the CDR3. Germline V gene lookup returns CDR1 MDHEN and CDR2 SYDVKM. Trimming at V came to 6 bases and at J to 7 bases, leaving 8 bases not matched to a gene. The CDR3: CASRPRTGWNSPLHF. The CDR3 DNA follows: TGTGCCAGCAGACCCCGGACAGGGTGGAATTCACCCCTCCACTTT.

The rearrangement links TRBV20-1 to TRBJ2-1, with a tentative D call TRBD2 (7 bases). With 3 bases removed from V and 9 bases from J, the gap between germline ends came to 27 bases. CDR1 and CDR2 (germline): DFQATT, SNEGSKA (reference sequence). The CDR3 sequence is 17 residues long. This CDR3 reads CSASGGTGTKGWPEQFF. The CDR3, as DNA: TGCAGTGCTAGTGGGGGCACCGGGACTAAGGGGTGGCCTGAGCAGTTCTTC.

Comment on this clonotype: One base away lies a much larger clone, so this may be a sequencing read error. The V and J genes are TRBV28 and TRBJ2-7; D unresolved. CDR3 length: 13 amino acids. Germline-derived CDR1 and CDR2 are MDHEN and SYDVKM. CDR3 in amino acids: CASGFAGPYEQYF. Written as DNA, the CDR3 is TGTGCCAGCGGTTTCGCCGGACCCTACGAGCAGTACTTC.